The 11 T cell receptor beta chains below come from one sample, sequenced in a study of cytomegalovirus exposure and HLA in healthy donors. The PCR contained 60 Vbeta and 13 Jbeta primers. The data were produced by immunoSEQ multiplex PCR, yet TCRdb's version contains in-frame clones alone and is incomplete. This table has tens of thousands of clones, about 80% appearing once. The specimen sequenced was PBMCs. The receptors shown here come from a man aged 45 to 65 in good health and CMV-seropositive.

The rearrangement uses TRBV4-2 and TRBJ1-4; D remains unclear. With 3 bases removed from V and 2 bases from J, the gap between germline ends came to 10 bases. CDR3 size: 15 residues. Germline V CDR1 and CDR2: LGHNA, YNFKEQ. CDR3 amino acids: CASSHTSGTNEKLFF. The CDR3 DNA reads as TGTGCCAGCAGCCACACATCGGGGACTAATGAAAAACTGTTTTTT.

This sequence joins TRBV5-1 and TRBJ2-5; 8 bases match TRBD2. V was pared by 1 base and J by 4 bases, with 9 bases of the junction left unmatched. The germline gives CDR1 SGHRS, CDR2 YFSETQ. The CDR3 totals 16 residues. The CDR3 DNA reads TGCGCCAGCAGCTTGCACCAGACGGGAGGGCTAGAGACCCAGTACTTC. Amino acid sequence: CASSLHQTGGLETQYF.

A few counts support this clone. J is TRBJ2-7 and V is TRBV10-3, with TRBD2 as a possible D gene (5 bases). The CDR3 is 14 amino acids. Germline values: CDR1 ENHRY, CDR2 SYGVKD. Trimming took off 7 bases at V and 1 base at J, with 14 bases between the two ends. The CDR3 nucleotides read TGTGCCATCACTGTATCGGGGAATTCCTACGAGCAGTACTTC. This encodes CAITVSGNSYEQYF.

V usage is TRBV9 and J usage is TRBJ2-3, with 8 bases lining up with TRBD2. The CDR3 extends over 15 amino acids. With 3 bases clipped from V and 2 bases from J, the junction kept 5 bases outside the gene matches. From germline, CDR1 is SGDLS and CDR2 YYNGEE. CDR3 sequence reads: CASSGTSLLTDTQYF. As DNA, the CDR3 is TGTGCCAGCAGCGGGACTAGCTTACTCACAGATACGCAGTATTTT.

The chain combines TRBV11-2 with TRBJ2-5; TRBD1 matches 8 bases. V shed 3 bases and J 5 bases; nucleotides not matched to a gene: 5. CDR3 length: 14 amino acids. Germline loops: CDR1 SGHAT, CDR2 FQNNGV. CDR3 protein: CASSFQGAEETQYF. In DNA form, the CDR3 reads TGTGCCAGCAGCTTCCAGGGGGCGGAGGAGACCCAGTACTTC.

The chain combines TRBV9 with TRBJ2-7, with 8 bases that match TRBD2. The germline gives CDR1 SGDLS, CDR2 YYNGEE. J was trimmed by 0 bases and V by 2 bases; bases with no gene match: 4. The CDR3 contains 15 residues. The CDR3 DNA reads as TGTGCCAGCAGCGTCGGAGCGGGAGACTCCTACGAGCAGTACTTC. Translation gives CASSVGAGDSYEQYF.

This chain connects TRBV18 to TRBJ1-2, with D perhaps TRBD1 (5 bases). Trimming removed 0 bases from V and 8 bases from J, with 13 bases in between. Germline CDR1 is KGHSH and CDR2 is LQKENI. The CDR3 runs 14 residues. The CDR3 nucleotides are TGTGCCAGCTCACCACCCTCCCGGGAGGGGGGCTACACCTTC. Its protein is CASSPPSREGGYTF.

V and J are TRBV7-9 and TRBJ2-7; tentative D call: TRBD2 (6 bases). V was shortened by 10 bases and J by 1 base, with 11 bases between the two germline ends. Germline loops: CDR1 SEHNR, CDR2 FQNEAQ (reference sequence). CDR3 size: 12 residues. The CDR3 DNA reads TGTGCCACCGGGGACTCTTCCTACGAGCAGTACTTC. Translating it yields CATGDSSYEQYF.

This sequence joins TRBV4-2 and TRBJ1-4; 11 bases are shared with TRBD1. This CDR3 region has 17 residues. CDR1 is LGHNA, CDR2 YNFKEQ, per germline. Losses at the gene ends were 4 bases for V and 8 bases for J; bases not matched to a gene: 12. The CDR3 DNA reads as TGTGCCAGCAGCCGACGCGGGACAGGGGGGAATAAGGAAAAACTGTTTTTT. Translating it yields CASSRRGTGGNKEKLFF.

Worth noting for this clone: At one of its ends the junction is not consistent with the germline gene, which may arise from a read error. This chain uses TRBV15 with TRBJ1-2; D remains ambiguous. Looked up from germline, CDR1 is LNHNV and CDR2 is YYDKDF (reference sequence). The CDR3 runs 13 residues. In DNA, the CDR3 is TGTGCCACCAGCGGATCGAGCAGCGGACTCCCCCTCTTC. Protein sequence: CATSGSSSGLPLF.

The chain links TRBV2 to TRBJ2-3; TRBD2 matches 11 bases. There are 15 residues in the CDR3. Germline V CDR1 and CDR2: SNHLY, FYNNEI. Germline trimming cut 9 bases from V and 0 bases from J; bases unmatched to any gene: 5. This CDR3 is CASLSGRDSTDTQYF. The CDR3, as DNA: TGTGCCAGTCTTAGCGGGAGGGATAGCACAGATACGCAGTATTTT.